The subject of this entry is one T cell receptor beta chain. The CDR3 is 15 residues long. CDR1 is MNHEY, CDR2 SMNVEV, per germline (reference sequence). V was clipped by 4 bases and J by 3 bases, with 15 bases between them. This specimen comes from a study of blood T cell repertoires in COVID-19. Study-wide context: The study drew acute and convalescent COVID-19 samples from the United States, Italy and Spain. PBMCs, B-cell-depleted T cells, or T cells were the source of the cDNA or gDNA that made up the material.

Per the study methods: Scientists estimated how many nucleated cells there were by amplifying reference gene primers. Clones were sequenced by immunoSEQ multiplex PCR, and TCRdb holds only the in-frame ones, with some missing. D and trimming were read from the DNA, whereas the V and J calls and clone size are those reported in that table. The sample holds 130,000 to 150,000 clones, around 80% seen once. The V call is TRBV27, the J call TRBJ1-1; maybe TRBD1 (6 bases). The sequenced sample consisted of peripheral blood. The sequence was collected from a man aged 60 to 75 with acute or convalescent COVID-19. The CDR3 reads CASSSPGKGDTEAFF. The CDR3 nucleotides read TGTGCCAGCAGTTCCCCCGGAAAGGGGGACACTGAAGCTTTCTTT.